This TCR beta chain was observed in a study of T cells in Graves' hyperthyroidism and ophthalmopathy (dated by TCRdb to between 2017 and 2020). A note on the overall study: Peripheral blood samples were taken at initial diagnosis, before any treatment was given. After sampling, hyperthyroidism patients received methimazole starting at 30 mg daily, and ophthalmopathy patients received high-dose intravenous methylprednisolone. Whether ophthalmopathy could be predicted prospectively was tested in an independent validation cohort made up of about 20 hyperthyroidism patients plus 17 patients who later progressed to ophthalmopathy. In addition, the study compared T-cell repertoires in thyroid tissue and in blood from several Graves' hyperthyroidism patients. TCR V-J signatures able to tell the groups apart were searched for in a discovery cohort of 95 or so patients, of whom about 40 had Graves' ophthalmopathy and 57 had stable Graves' hyperthyroidism. The paper reports TCR Vbeta CDR3 sequencing of over 130 peripheral blood samples: approximately 41 ophthalmopathy, under 80 hyperthyroidism and some 17 progressor patients. The 95 to 100 discovery patients were randomly split 7:3 into training and test sets.

Reading the germline V gene (reference sequence) gives CDR1 DFQATT and CDR2 SNEGSKA. At the junction V is shortened by 0 bases and J by 4 bases; bases outside the gene matches: 28. The CDR3 numbers 24 residues from cysteine through phenylalanine. Only CDR3 DNA remains: 72 bases, in frame from the first base. About this clonotype: The specificity of this receptor is unknown. Base qualities are not at hand, and no much larger clone is one base apart.

Ophthalmopathy patients had moderately to severely active disease, Clinical Activity Score of at least 3, NOSPECS grade of at least 4, and duration under 3 months. The study excluded patients with uncontrolled infections, other autoimmune diseases, pregnancy or lactation. Clinical symptoms, serum thyroxine and TRAb, thyroid ultrasound, and orbital computed tomography formed the basis for the diagnoses. PBMCs were separated from 10 ml of fresh peripheral blood using Ficoll-Paque density gradient centrifugation. Total RNA was extracted using Trizol reagent, and RNA quality was assessed on an Agilent 2100 Bioanalyzer. Amplification of TCR beta CDR3 regions was carried out from RNA transcripts. A first-round RT-PCR of the TCR CDR3 used the HTBI primer set with the Qiagen OneStep RT-PCR kit. Libraries were constructed in a second round of multiplex PCR, after which size selection and purification were carried out. Libraries were sequenced paired-end with 100 bp reads on an Illumina HiSeq2000. The paper's data handling went like this. SOAPnuke was used to process the raw data, with reads discarded if the reads contained adapters or uncalled bases, had a mean Phred below 15, or lacked an exact constant-primer or identifier match. COPE v1.2.5 was used to merge the high-quality paired reads, and each unique nucleotide sequence was defined as a clonotype. Clonotypes were aligned to IMGT TRBV, TRBD and TRBJ reference segments using MiTCR v1.1. The analysis was restricted to V-J combinations with a frequency above 0.0001, which together covered about 99% of the repertoires. A TCS score was defined as the ratio between F50 (clonal expansion) and ExV (chaos), using BLOSUM62-based TCRdist between CDR3 peptides within each V-J. Welch's t-statistics and random forest reduced 500 to 650 V-J features to roughly 13, which were used in a naive Bayes classifier (R e1071). The raw public reads went through TCRdb reprocessing: fastp at Q25, MiXCR clone calling, in-frame beta chains kept. Every CDR3 protein is listed once, alongside the most common genes and DNA of its rows. The V and J calls were not made by the authors but by TCRdb's processing. The sample table holds hundreds of thousands of distinct CDR3 sequences, of which about a fifth were seen once. 34% of the sample rests with the top ten.

The full study reports these points: In validation, progression to ophthalmopathy was predicted by the model with around 71% sensitivity and under 85% specificity, a median of roughly six months before onset. No statistical method was used to set the sample size in advance, and investigators knew the group allocation. Blood samples also contained most of the expanded thyroid clonotypes (frequency above 0.001), which suggests that blood repertoires may reflect thyroid immune responses. Ophthalmopathy was separated from stable hyperthyroidism by a 13 V-J signature model, with about 88% sensitivity and about 84% specificity obtained in cross-validation and 80%/75% obtained in testing.

This receptor was taken from a man under 40 with Graves' ophthalmopathy. Recombination linked TRBV20-1 to TRBJ2-1; TRBD2 matches 12 bases in the middle. The specimen was blood. The DNA is as follows: TGCAGTGCTAGAGATTCCGGGACTCCTAGCGGGAGGGCTTTAGATCTAGGGCTTTACAATGAGCAGTTCTTC. The encoded protein is CSARDSGTPSGRALDLGLYNEQFF.